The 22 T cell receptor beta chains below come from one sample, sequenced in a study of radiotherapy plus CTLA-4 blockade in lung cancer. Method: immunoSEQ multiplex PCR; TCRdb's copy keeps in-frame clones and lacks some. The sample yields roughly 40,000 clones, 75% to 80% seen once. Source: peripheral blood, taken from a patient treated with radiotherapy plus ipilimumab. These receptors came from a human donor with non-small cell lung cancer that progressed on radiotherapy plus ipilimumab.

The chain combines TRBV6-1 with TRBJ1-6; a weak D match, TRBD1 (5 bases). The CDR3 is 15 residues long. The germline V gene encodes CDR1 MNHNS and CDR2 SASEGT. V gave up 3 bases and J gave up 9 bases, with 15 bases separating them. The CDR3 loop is CASSDGGGNASPLHF. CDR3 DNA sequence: TGTGCCAGCAGTGATGGGGGGGGGAACGCTTCACCCCTCCACTTT.

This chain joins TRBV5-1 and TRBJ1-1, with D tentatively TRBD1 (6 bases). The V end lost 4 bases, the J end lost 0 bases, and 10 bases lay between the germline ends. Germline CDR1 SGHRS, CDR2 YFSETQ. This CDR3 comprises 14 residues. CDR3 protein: CASSPDSMNTEAFF. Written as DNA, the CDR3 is TGCGCCAGCAGCCCGGACAGCATGAACACTGAAGCTTTCTTT.

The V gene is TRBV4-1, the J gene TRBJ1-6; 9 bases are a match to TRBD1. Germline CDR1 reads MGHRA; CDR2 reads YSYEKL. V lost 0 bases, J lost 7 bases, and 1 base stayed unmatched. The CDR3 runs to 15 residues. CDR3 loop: CASSQDGTGNSPLHF. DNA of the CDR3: TGCGCCAGCAGCCAAGACGGGACAGGGAATTCACCCCTCCACTTT.

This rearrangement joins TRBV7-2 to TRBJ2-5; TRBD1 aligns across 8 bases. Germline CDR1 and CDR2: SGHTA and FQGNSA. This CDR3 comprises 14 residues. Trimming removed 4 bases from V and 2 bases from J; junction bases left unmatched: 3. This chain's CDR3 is CASSSGQVQETQYF. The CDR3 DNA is TGTGCCAGCAGCTCGGGACAGGTTCAAGAGACCCAGTACTTC. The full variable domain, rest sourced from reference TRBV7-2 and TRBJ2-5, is GAGVSQSPSNKVTEKGKDVELRCDPISGHTALYWYRQSLGQGLEFLIYFQGNSAPDKSGLPSDRFSAERTGGSVSTLTIQRTQQEDSAVYLCASSSGQVQETQYFGPGTRLLVL.

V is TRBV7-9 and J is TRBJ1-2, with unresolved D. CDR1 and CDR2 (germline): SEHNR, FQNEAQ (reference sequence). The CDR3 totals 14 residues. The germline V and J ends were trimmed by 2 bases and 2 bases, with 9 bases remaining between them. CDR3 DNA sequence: TGTGCCAGCAGCTTAACTTCGGGGAACTATGGCTACACCTTC. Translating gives CASSLTSGNYGYTF.

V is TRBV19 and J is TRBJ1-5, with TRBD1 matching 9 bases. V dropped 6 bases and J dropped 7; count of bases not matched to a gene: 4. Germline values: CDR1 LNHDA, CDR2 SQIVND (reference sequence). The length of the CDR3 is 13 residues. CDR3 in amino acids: CASRGQGRQPQHF. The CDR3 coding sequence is TGTGCCAGTAGGGGACAGGGACGGCAGCCCCAGCATTTT.

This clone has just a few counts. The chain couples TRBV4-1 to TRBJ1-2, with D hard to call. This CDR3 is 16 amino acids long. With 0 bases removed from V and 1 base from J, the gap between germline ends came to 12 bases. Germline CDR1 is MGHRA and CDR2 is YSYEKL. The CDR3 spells CASSQEGSIINYGYTF. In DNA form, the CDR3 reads TGCGCCAGCAGCCAAGAAGGGAGCATCATTAACTATGGCTACACCTTC.

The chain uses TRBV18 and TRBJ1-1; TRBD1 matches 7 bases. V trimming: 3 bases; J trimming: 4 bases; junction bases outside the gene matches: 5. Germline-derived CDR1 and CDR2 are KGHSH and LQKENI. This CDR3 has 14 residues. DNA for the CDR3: TGTGCCAGCTCACCGGGGGCAGGGGGCACTGAAGCTTTCTTT. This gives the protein CASSPGAGGTEAFF.

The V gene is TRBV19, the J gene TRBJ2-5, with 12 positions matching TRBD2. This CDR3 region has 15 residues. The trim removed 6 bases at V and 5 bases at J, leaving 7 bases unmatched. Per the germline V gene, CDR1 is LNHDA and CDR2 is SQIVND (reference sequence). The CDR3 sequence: CASSVRLAGVETQYF. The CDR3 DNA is TGTGCCAGTAGCGTTAGACTAGCGGGGGTGGAGACCCAGTACTTC.

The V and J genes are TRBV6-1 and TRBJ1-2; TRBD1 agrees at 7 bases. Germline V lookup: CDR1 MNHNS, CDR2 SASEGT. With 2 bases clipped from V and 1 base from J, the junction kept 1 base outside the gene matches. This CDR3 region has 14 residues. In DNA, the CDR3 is TGTGCCAGCAGTGAACAGGGGGTTAACTATGGCTACACCTTC. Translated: CASSEQGVNYGYTF.

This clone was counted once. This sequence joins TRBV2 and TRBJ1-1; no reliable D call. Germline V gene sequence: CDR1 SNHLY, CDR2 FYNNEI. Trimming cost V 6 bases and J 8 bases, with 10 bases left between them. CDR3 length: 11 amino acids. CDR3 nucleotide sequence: TGTGCCAGCAGGGATCCAGGAGAAGCTTTCTTT. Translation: CASRDPGEAFF.

The CDR3 coding sequence is TGTGCCAGCAGCTCTTTGTTTTCGGGGAATTCACCCCTCCACTTT. It is translated as CASSSLFSGNSPLHF. The J gene is TRBJ1-6, the V gene TRBV7-2, with D unresolved. V lost 4 bases and J lost 7, with 14 bases in between. This CDR3 has 15 amino acids. Germline values: CDR1 SGHTA, CDR2 FQGNSA.

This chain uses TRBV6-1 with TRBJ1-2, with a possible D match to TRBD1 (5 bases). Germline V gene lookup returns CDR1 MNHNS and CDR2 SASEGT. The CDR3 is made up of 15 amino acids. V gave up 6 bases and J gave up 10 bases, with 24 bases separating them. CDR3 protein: CASRDGGTPRQSYTF. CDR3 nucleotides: TGTGCCAGCAGGGACGGCGGGACCCCACGTCAATCCTACACCTTC.

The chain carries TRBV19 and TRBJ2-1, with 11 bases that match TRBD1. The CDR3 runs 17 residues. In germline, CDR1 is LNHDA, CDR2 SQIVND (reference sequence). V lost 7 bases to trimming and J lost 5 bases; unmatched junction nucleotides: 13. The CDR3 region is CASTDRAGTGGNNEQFF. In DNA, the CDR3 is TGTGCCAGTACCGATCGGGCCGGGACAGGGGGAAACAATGAGCAGTTCTTC.

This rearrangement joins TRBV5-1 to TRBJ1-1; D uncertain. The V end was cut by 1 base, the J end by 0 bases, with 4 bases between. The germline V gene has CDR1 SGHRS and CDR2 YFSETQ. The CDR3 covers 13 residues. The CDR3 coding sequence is TGCGCCAGCAGCTTGCCAATGAACACTGAAGCTTTCTTT. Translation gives CASSLPMNTEAFF.

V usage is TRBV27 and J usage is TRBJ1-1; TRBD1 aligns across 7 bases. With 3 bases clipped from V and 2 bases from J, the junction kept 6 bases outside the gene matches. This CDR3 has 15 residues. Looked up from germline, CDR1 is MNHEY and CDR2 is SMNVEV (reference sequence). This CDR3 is CASSLIRQGNTEAFF. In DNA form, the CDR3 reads TGTGCCAGCAGTTTGATTAGACAGGGTAACACTGAAGCTTTCTTT.

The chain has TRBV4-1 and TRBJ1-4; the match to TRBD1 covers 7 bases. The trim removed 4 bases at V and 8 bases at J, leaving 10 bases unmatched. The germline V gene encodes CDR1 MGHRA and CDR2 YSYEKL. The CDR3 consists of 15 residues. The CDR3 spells CASSPATGLSEKLFF. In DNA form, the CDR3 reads TGCGCCAGCAGCCCAGCGACAGGGCTAAGCGAAAAACTGTTTTTT.

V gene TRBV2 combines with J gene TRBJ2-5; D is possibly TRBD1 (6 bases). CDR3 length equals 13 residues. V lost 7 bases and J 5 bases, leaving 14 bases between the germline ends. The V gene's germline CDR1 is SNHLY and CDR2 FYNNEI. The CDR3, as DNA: TGTGCCAGCATGGGAGACAGGCTGGAGACCCAGTACTTC. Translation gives CASMGDRLETQYF.

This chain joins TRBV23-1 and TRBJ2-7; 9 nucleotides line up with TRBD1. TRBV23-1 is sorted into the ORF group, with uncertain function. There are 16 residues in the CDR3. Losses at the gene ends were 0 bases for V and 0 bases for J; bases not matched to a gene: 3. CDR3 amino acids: CASSQSNRGPSYEQYF. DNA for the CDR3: TGCGCCAGCAGTCAATCAAACAGGGGGCCCTCCTACGAGCAGTACTTC.

The CDR3 DNA reads TGTGCTAGTGGTCCCCGGGAGTCGACAAAGTACAATGAGCAGTTCTTC. This gives the protein CASGPRESTKYNEQFF. The chain uses TRBV12-5 and TRBJ2-1; weak D call: TRBD2 (6 bases). CDR3 size: 16 residues. The germline V and J ends were trimmed by 5 bases and 4 bases, with 18 bases remaining between them. Germline V gene data show CDR1 as LGHNT and CDR2 as FRNRAP. The entire variable domain, with the rest obtained from reference TRBV12-5 and TRBJ2-1, is as follows: DARVTQTPRHKVTEMGQEVTMRCQPILGHNTVFWYRQTMMQGLELLAYFRNRAPLDDSGMPKDRFSAEMPDATLATLKIQPSEPRDSAVYFCASGPRESTKYNEQFFGPGTRLTVL.

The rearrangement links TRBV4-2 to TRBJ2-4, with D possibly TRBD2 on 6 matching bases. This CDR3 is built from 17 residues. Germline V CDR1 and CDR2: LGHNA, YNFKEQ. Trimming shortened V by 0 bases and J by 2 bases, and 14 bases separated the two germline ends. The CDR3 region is CASSQDSGAGTKNIQYF. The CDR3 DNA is TGTGCCAGCAGCCAAGATTCTGGGGCGGGGACCAAAAACATTCAGTACTTC.

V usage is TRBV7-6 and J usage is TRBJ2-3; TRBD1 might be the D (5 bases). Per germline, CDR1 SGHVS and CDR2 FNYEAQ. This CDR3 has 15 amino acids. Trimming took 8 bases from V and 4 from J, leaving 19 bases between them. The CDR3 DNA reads TGTGCCAGCGGCGACTTAATGGGGCCCTCAGATACGCAGTATTTT. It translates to CASGDLMGPSDTQYF.